The T cell receptor (beta chain) described here comes from a study of molecular identifiers for immune sequencing clone quantification. Whole-study context: The replicate experiment used RNA from roughly 20,000 or 100,000 naive CD8 cells. This RNA was split into five aliquots, and four of them were sequenced. Whole-study findings and limits: Even with some 960,000 naive cells present, spiked Jurkat TCR RNA from one cell was reportedly detectable.

CDR1 and CDR2 (germline): MNHNY, SVGAGI (reference sequence). The length of the CDR3 is 18 residues. V shed 0 bases and J 2 bases; nucleotides not matched to a gene: 9. Previously described methods and listed TCR primers produced bulk TCR libraries. TCRdb called the PCR reads again in MiXCR, with one record for every CDR3 protein. The sample includes approximately 40,000 distinct CDR3 sequences, roughly 24% of them seen just once. This clonotype was recorded many times. The antigen is unknown. The sequenced sample was naive CD8+ T cells from blood, with Jurkat cell RNA spiked in. Subset of the sample: FACS-sorted CD8+CD4-CCR7+CD45RA+ naive T cells. The source is a human donor in good health. Some libraries in this study had Jurkat cell RNA spiked in. V usage is TRBV6-6 and J usage is TRBJ2-3; 9 nucleotides agree with TRBD2. The CDR3 coding sequence is TGTGCCAGCAGTTACTCATCGACTAGCGGAGAATACACAGATACGCAGTATTTT. Its translation is CASSYSSTSGEYTDTQYF.